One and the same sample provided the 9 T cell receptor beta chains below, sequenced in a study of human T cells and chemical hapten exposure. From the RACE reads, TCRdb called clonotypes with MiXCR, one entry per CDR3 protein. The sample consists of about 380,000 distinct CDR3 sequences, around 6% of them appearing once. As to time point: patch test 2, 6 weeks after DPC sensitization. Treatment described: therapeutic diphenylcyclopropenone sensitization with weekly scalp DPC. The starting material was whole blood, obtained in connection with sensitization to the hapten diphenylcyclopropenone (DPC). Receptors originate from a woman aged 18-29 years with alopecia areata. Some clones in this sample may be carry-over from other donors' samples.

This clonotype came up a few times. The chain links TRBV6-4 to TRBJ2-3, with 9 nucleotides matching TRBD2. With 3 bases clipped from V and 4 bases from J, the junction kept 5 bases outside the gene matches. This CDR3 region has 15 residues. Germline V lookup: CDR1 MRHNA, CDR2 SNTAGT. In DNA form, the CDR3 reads TGTGCCAGCAGTGAGGCGGGGGGGTCCCCAGATACGCAGTATTTT. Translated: CASSEAGGSPDTQYF.

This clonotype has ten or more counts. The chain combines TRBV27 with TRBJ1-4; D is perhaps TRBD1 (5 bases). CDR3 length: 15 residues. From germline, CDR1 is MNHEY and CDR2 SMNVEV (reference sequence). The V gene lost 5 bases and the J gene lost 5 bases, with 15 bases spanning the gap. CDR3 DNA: TGTGCCAGCAGTCCATCGGGAGGGGCGAATGAAAAACTGTTTTTT. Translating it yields CASSPSGGANEKLFF.

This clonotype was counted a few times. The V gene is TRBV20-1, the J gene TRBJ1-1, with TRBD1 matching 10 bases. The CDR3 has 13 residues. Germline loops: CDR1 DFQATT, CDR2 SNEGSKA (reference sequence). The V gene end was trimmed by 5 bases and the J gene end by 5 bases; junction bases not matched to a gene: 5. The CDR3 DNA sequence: TGCAGTGCTCGACAGGGGGCTTTGACTGAAGCTTTCTTT. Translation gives CSARQGALTEAFF.

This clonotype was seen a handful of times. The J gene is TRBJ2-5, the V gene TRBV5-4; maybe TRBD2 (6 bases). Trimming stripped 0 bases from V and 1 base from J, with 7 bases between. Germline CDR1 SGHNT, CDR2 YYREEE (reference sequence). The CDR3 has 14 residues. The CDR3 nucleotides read TGTGCCAGCAGCTTGGTAGCGGTCCAAGAGACCCAGTACTTC. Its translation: CASSLVAVQETQYF.

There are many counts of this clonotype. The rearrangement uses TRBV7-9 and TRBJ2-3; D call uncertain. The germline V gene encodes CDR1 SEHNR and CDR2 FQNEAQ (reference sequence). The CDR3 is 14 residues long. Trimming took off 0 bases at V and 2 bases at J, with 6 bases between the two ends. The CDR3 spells CASSLAANTDTQYF. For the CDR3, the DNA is TGTGCCAGCAGCTTAGCGGCTAACACAGATACGCAGTATTTT.

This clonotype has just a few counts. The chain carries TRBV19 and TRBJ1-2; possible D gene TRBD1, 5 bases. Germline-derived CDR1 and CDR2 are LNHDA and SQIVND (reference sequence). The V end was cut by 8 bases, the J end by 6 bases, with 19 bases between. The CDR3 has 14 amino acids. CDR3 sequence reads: CASEGSAGRDGYTF. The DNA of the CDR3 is TGTGCCAGTGAGGGGTCGGCAGGTCGGGATGGCTACACCTTC. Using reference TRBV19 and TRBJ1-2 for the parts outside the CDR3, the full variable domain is DGGITQSPKYLFRKEGQNVTLSCEQNLNHDAMYWYRQDPGQGLRLIYYSQIVNDFQKGDIAEGYSVSREKKESFPLTVTSAQKNPTAFYLCASEGSAGRDGYTFGSGTRLTVV.

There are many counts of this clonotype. CDR3 sequence: CATNPAGVSNQPQHF. In nucleotides, the CDR3 is TGTGCCACCAATCCGGCAGGTGTAAGCAATCAGCCCCAGCATTTT. The chain is built from TRBV28 and TRBJ1-5, with D unresolved. The CDR3 covers 15 residues. Germline-derived CDR1 and CDR2 are MDHEN and SYDVKM. Trimming removed 10 bases from V and 1 base from J, with 17 bases in between. The variable domain in full, with the rest retrieved from reference TRBV28 and TRBJ1-5, is DVKVTQSSRYLVKRTGEKVFLECVQDMDHENMFWYRQDPGLGLRLIYFSYDVKMKEKGDIPEGYSVSREKKERFSLILESASTNQTSMYLCATNPAGVSNQPQHFGDGTRLSIL.

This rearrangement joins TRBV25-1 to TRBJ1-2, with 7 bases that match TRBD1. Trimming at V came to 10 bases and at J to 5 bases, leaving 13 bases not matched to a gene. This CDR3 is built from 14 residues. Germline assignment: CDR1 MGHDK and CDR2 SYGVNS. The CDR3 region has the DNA TGTGCCACCCTATTTGACAGGGCAAGGTATGGCTACACCTTC. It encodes CATLFDRARYGYTF.

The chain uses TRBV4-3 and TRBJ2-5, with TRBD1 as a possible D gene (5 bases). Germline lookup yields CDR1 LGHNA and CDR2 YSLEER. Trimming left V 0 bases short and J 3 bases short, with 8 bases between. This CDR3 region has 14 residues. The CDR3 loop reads CASSQDAGKETQYF. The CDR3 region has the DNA TGCGCCAGCAGCCAAGACGCAGGGAAAGAGACCCAGTACTTC.